The clone carrying this T cell receptor beta chain was seen more than once but under ten times. Using RNA transcripts as the source, TCR beta CDR3 regions were amplified. With the HTBI primer set, the TCR CDR3 went through a first round of RT-PCR. In TCRdb, the multiplex PCR reads were re-called with MiXCR into one record per CDR3 protein. The data contain 500,000 to 750,000 distinct CDR3 sequences, around a sixth of them singletons. The data were taken from a study of T cells in Graves' hyperthyroidism and ophthalmopathy. The CDR3 sequence is 13 residues long. Germline CDR1 SGHDN, CDR2 FVKESK. V lost 4 bases, J lost 9 bases, and 13 bases lay in between.

This receptor was identified in a woman in her 30s with Graves' hyperthyroidism. This chain joins TRBV14 and TRBJ2-1; D ambiguous. Sequenced sample: blood. CDR3 in amino acids: CASSPLRVGEQFF. In nucleotides, the CDR3 is TGTGCCAGCAGCCCTTTACGCGTAGGTGAGCAGTTCTTC.